This T cell receptor beta chain comes out of a study of blood T cell repertoires in COVID-19. Across the study: Spain, Italy and the United States supplied samples that represented acute and convalescent COVID-19. T cells, B-cell-depleted T cells, or PBMCs provided the cDNA or gDNA that served as material.

How the authors handled the data: The authors estimated nucleated cell counts from reference gene primer amplification. Sequencing used immunoSEQ multiplex PCR; TCRdb keeps in-frame clones, though not all of them. The D gene and trimming were derived from the DNA, and the V and J assignments and clone size from that table. The repertoire holds roughly 190,000 clones, with 70% to 90% as singletons. The ends were cut back, 0 bases at V and 7 bases at J, with 11 bases in the middle. Per the germline V gene, CDR1 is SGDLS and CDR2 is YYNGEE. The length of the CDR3 is 14 residues. The TCR was taken from a man aged 60-69 years with active or convalescent COVID-19. The chain employs TRBV9 and TRBJ2-4, with a weak D call TRBD2 (7 bases). The sample comprised peripheral blood. CDR3 amino acids: CASSVGGGANIQYF. CDR3 nucleotide sequence: TGTGCCAGCAGCGTAGGAGGGGGGGCGAACATTCAGTACTTC.